This T cell receptor (beta chain) came from a study of blood T cell repertoires in COVID-19. From germline, CDR1 is MNHEY and CDR2 SVGEGT. This CDR3 region has 12 residues. V lost 5 bases, J lost 3 bases, and 8 bases lay in between. As originally analysed: Amplification from reference gene primers served as the basis for estimated nucleated cell counts. The repertoire was sequenced with immunoSEQ multiplex PCR; TCRdb's copy has only in-frame clones and lacks some. The V and J calls and clone size were taken over from that table, and D and trimming were inferred from the DNA. The sample yields fewer than 250,000 clones, about 85% seen once.

V is TRBV6-2 or TRBV6-3 and J is TRBJ2-7; tentatively, D is TRBD1 (5 bases). The receptor was derived from a human donor in a cohort sampled during active COVID-19. The sequencing sample was made of peripheral blood. For the CDR3, the DNA is TGTGCCAGCAGTGGCAGGGTCTACGAGCAGTACTTC. It codes for CASSGRVYEQYF.